These T cell receptor beta chains were read from a single sample in a study of cytomegalovirus exposure and HLA in healthy donors. Produced via immunoSEQ multiplex PCR; TCRdb's table is partial and in-frame only. This sample has about 120,000 clones; roughly three quarters occur once, and the top ten carry around 4.3%. The sequenced sample was PBMCs. These receptor sequences come from a man aged 25-40 years in good health and CMV-seropositive. Both conserved end residues are part of each CDR3. Each record gives: clone size, D gene, V gene, J gene, CDR3 protein, CDR3 DNA. A D gene is named only where the DNA matches it firmly. The size field is filled for only some rows; it gives once, few, many or a size class.

abundance: NA
d_gene: NA
v_gene: TRBV2
j_gene: TRBJ1-2
CDR3aa: CASTQRSGYYGYTF
CDR3nt: TGTGCCAGCACCCAACGGTCGGGATACTATGGCTACACCTTC

abundance: NA
d_gene: NA
v_gene: TRBV5-4
j_gene: TRBJ2-7
CDR3aa: CASSLFQGASLNEQYF
CDR3nt: TGTGCCAGCAGCCTCTTTCAAGGCGCTAGCTTGAACGAGCAGTACTTC

abundance: NA
d_gene: NA
v_gene: TRBV6-5
j_gene: TRBJ2-7
CDR3aa: CASSRTDYQTYEQYF
CDR3nt: TGTGCCAGCAGTAGAACTGACTACCAAACCTACGAGCAGTACTTC

abundance: NA
d_gene: TRBD1
v_gene: TRBV11-2
j_gene: TRBJ1-2
CDR3aa: CASSLEQGAYGYTF
CDR3nt: TGTGCCAGCAGCTTAGAACAGGGGGCCTATGGCTACACCTTC

abundance: NA
d_gene: TRBD1
v_gene: TRBV18
j_gene: TRBJ2-2
CDR3aa: CASSAGTGDTGELFF
CDR3nt: TGTGCCAGCTCGGCCGGGACAGGGGACACCGGGGAGCTGTTTTTT

abundance: NA
d_gene: NA
v_gene: TRBV18
j_gene: TRBJ1-1
CDR3aa: CASSPGPPEAFF
CDR3nt: TGTGCCAGCTCACCAGGGCCCCCTGAAGCTTTCTTT

abundance: NA
d_gene: TRBD2
v_gene: TRBV7-3
j_gene: TRBJ2-2
CDR3aa: CASSTAGLAGGPGTGELFF
CDR3nt: TGTGCCAGCAGCACAGCGGGACTAGCGGGAGGGCCGGGCACCGGGGAGCTGTTTTTT

abundance: NA
d_gene: NA
v_gene: TRBV6-5
j_gene: TRBJ1-1
CDR3aa: CASSEVVNTEAFF
CDR3nt: TGTGCCAGCAGTGAGGTTGTGAACACTGAAGCTTTCTTT

abundance: NA
d_gene: NA
v_gene: TRBV27
j_gene: TRBJ1-1
CDR3aa: CASSFSKQGEAFF
CDR3nt: TGTGCCAGCAGTTTCTCGAAACAGGGTGAAGCTTTCTTT

abundance: few
d_gene: NA
v_gene: TRBV5-4
j_gene: TRBJ2-1
CDR3aa: CASSLSERAPEQFF
CDR3nt: TGTGCCAGCAGCTTGTCCGAGCGGGCCCCCGAGCAGTTCTTC

abundance: NA
d_gene: TRBD1
v_gene: TRBV28
j_gene: TRBJ2-7
CDR3aa: CASSFLTGIYEQYF
CDR3nt: TGTGCCAGCAGTTTCTTGACAGGGATCTACGAGCAGTACTTC

abundance: NA
d_gene: NA
v_gene: TRBV5-8
j_gene: TRBJ1-5
CDR3aa: CASSLGQSQPQHF
CDR3nt: TGTGCCAGCAGCTTGGGGCAGTCTCAGCCCCAGCATTTT

abundance: NA
d_gene: NA
v_gene: TRBV9
j_gene: TRBJ1-2
CDR3aa: CASSTDGEGNYGYTF
CDR3nt: TGTGCCAGCAGCACGGACGGGGAGGGGAACTATGGCTACACCTTC

abundance: NA
d_gene: NA
v_gene: TRBV29-1
j_gene: TRBJ2-3
CDR3aa: CSASGGTDTQYF
CDR3nt: TGCAGCGCCTCGGGTGGAACAGATACGCAGTATTTT

abundance: once
d_gene: TRBD1
v_gene: TRBV5-5
j_gene: TRBJ2-7
CDR3aa: CASSWTGTYEQYF
CDR3nt: TGTGCCAGCAGCTGGACAGGGACCTACGAGCAGTACTTC

abundance: once
d_gene: NA
v_gene: TRBV6-1
j_gene: TRBJ2-7
CDR3aa: CASSTGQYYEQYF
CDR3nt: TGTGCCAGCAGTACTGGACAATACTACGAGCAGTACTTC

abundance: NA
d_gene: TRBD1
v_gene: TRBV19
j_gene: TRBJ1-2
CDR3aa: CASSISYETGPYGYTF
CDR3nt: TGTGCCAGTAGTATCTCATATGAGACAGGGCCCTATGGCTACACCTTC

abundance: NA
d_gene: NA
v_gene: TRBV19
j_gene: TRBJ2-1
CDR3aa: CASSRQDYNEQFF
CDR3nt: TGTGCCAGTAGTAGACAAGACTACAATGAGCAGTTCTTC

abundance: NA
d_gene: TRBD1
v_gene: TRBV9
j_gene: TRBJ1-2
CDR3aa: CASSVDRDSDPTNYGYTF
CDR3nt: TGTGCCAGCAGCGTAGATAGGGACAGCGACCCTACTAACTATGGCTACACCTTC

abundance: NA
d_gene: TRBD2
v_gene: TRBV5-4
j_gene: TRBJ2-2
CDR3aa: CASSLGRTGRGGELFF
CDR3nt: TGTGCCAGCAGCTTGGGTCGGACTGGGAGGGGCGGGGAGCTGTTTTTT

abundance: NA
d_gene: NA
v_gene: TRBV27
j_gene: TRBJ2-5
CDR3aa: CASSLRSSPETQYF
CDR3nt: TGTGCCAGCAGTCTGAGGTCCTCCCCAGAGACCCAGTACTTC

abundance: NA
d_gene: TRBD2
v_gene: TRBV2
j_gene: TRBJ2-3
CDR3aa: CASSRNSGREDTQYF
CDR3nt: TGTGCCAGCAGTCGGAATAGCGGGAGGGAAGATACGCAGTATTTT

abundance: few
d_gene: TRBD1
v_gene: TRBV28
j_gene: TRBJ1-2
CDR3aa: CASSFRDREWYGYTF
CDR3nt: TGTGCCAGCAGTTTTCGGGACAGGGAATGGTATGGCTACACCTTC

abundance: NA
d_gene: NA
v_gene: TRBV11-3
j_gene: TRBJ2-1
CDR3aa: CASSLGVGGGPYNEQFF
CDR3nt: TGTGCCAGCAGCTTAGGGGTTGGGGGGGGCCCCTACAATGAGCAGTTCTTC

abundance: NA
d_gene: TRBD2
v_gene: TRBV5-1
j_gene: TRBJ2-5
CDR3aa: CASSLGTSEETQYF
CDR3nt: TGCGCCAGCAGCTTGGGGACTAGCGAAGAGACCCAGTACTTC

abundance: NA
d_gene: NA
v_gene: TRBV5-1
j_gene: TRBJ2-1
CDR3aa: CASSSGVTQAYNEQFF
CDR3nt: TGCGCCAGCAGCTCGGGAGTCACCCAAGCCTACAATGAGCAGTTCTTC

abundance: NA
d_gene: TRBD1
v_gene: TRBV19
j_gene: TRBJ2-7
CDR3aa: CASSISTGVAVYEQYF
CDR3nt: TGTGCCAGTAGTATCTCGACAGGGGTCGCAGTCTACGAGCAGTACTTC

abundance: few
d_gene: NA
v_gene: TRBV27
j_gene: TRBJ2-5
CDR3aa: CASSFKRGFQETQYF
CDR3nt: TGTGCCAGCAGTTTTAAGAGGGGGTTCCAAGAGACCCAGTACTTC

abundance: once
d_gene: NA
v_gene: TRBV5-1
j_gene: TRBJ1-1
CDR3aa: CASSLAGSQNTEAFF
CDR3nt: TGCGCCAGCAGCTTGGCCGGGTCACAGAACACTGAAGCTTTCTTT

abundance: few
d_gene: NA
v_gene: TRBV28
j_gene: TRBJ2-6
CDR3aa: CASSIHSGANVLTF
CDR3nt: TGTGCCAGCAGTATCCACTCTGGGGCCAACGTCCTGACTTTC

abundance: once
d_gene: NA
v_gene: TRBV11-2
j_gene: TRBJ2-7
CDR3aa: CASSTTTEQYF
CDR3nt: TGTGCCAGCAGCACAACTACCGAGCAGTACTTC

abundance: few
d_gene: NA
v_gene: TRBV2
j_gene: TRBJ2-1
CDR3aa: CASREMKRQFF
CDR3nt: TGTGCCAGCAGAGAGATGAAGCGGCAGTTCTTC

abundance: NA
d_gene: NA
v_gene: TRBV5-4
j_gene: TRBJ2-2
CDR3aa: CASSLVGSLSTGELFF
CDR3nt: TGTGCCAGCAGCTTGGTGGGTAGCTTAAGCACCGGGGAGCTGTTTTTT

abundance: once
d_gene: TRBD2
v_gene: TRBV27
j_gene: TRBJ2-1
CDR3aa: CASSIPSGGESYNEQFF
CDR3nt: TGTGCCAGCAGCATACCTAGCGGGGGGGAGTCCTACAATGAGCAGTTCTTC

abundance: once
d_gene: TRBD2
v_gene: TRBV4-3
j_gene: TRBJ2-1
CDR3aa: CASSQGTSGSPYNEQFF
CDR3nt: TGCGCCAGCAGCCAAGGGACTAGCGGGAGTCCGTACAATGAGCAGTTCTTC

abundance: once
d_gene: TRBD2
v_gene: TRBV5-5
j_gene: TRBJ2-2
CDR3aa: CASRSGLAGAHTGELFF
CDR3nt: TGTGCCAGCAGATCTGGACTAGCGGGAGCCCACACCGGGGAGCTGTTTTTT

abundance: NA
d_gene: NA
v_gene: TRBV2
j_gene: TRBJ2-7
CDR3aa: CASQMRTAFPTQQYF
CDR3nt: TGTGCCAGCCAAATGAGGACAGCCTTTCCTACACAGCAGTACTTC

abundance: NA
d_gene: NA
v_gene: TRBV29-1
j_gene: TRBJ2-3
CDR3aa: CSISRGGGAGADTQYF
CDR3nt: TGCAGCATCTCCCGAGGGGGCGGAGCGGGCGCAGATACGCAGTATTTT

abundance: NA
d_gene: TRBD2
v_gene: TRBV9
j_gene: TRBJ2-1
CDR3aa: CASSASGTSGRPRTYNEQFF
CDR3nt: TGTGCCAGCAGCGCGTCCGGGACTAGCGGGAGGCCCCGAACCTACAATGAGCAGTTCTTC

abundance: NA
d_gene: NA
v_gene: TRBV19
j_gene: TRBJ1-1
CDR3aa: CASRGPQAFF
CDR3nt: TGTGCCAGTAGGGGCCCCCAAGCTTTCTTT

abundance: once
d_gene: NA
v_gene: TRBV4-3
j_gene: TRBJ1-4
CDR3aa: CASSQALGHNEKLFF
CDR3nt: TGCGCCAGCAGCCAAGCTCTGGGGCATAATGAAAAACTGTTTTTT

abundance: NA
d_gene: TRBD1
v_gene: TRBV7-9
j_gene: TRBJ2-7
CDR3aa: CASSSNRGQGYYEQYF
CDR3nt: TGTGCCAGCAGCTCAAACCGGGGACAGGGGTACTACGAGCAGTACTTC

abundance: NA
d_gene: TRBD2
v_gene: TRBV6-4
j_gene: TRBJ2-1
CDR3aa: CASSERAGGNNEQFF
CDR3nt: TGTGCCAGCAGTGAAAGAGCGGGAGGGAATAATGAGCAGTTCTTC

abundance: NA
d_gene: TRBD1
v_gene: TRBV4-3
j_gene: TRBJ2-3
CDR3aa: CASSHRQGSTDTQYF
CDR3nt: TGCGCCAGCAGCCACCGACAGGGTAGCACAGATACGCAGTATTTT

abundance: NA
d_gene: NA
v_gene: TRBV7-9
j_gene: TRBJ1-1
CDR3aa: CSSSLIVNTEAFF
CDR3nt: TGTTCCAGCAGCTTGATAGTGAACACTGAAGCTTTCTTT

abundance: NA
d_gene: NA
v_gene: TRBV5-5
j_gene: TRBJ1-2
CDR3aa: CASSFGQGPYGYTF
CDR3nt: NA

abundance: NA
d_gene: NA
v_gene: TRBV6-6
j_gene: TRBJ2-1
CDR3aa: CASSIGRINEQFF
CDR3nt: TGTGCCAGCAGCATTGGGAGAATTAATGAGCAGTTCTTC

abundance: NA
d_gene: TRBD2
v_gene: TRBV19
j_gene: TRBJ2-2
CDR3aa: CASRGLAAGTGELFF
CDR3nt: TGTGCCAGTAGGGGACTAGCGGCGGGGACCGGGGAGCTGTTTTTT

abundance: NA
d_gene: NA
v_gene: TRBV12-1
j_gene: TRBJ2-7
CDR3aa: CAGCRECYEQYF
CDR3nt: TGTGCCGGCTGCCGGGAGTGCTACGAGCAGTACTTC